This T cell receptor (beta chain) was profiled in a study of human T cells and chemical hapten exposure. Turning to the study itself: The use of 2% DPC on approximately 2 cm by approximately 2 cm of upper inner arm skin constituted sensitization. The study lasted roughly 26 weeks, and patients were dosed weekly with diphenylcyclopropenone on the scalp throughout.

The sample's time point: pre-sensitization, week 0. The treatment is: therapeutic diphenylcyclopropenone sensitization with weekly scalp DPC. Every donor had alopecia and was 18 to 70 years old; all were suitable for DPC. Total RNA was extracted from unfractionated whole blood. TCRdb fed the RACE reads into MiXCR, producing one record per CDR3 protein. The table records fewer than 350,000 distinct CDR3 sequences, 7.5% to 9% of them present only once. This clonotype showed up just a few times. CDR1 LGHNA and CDR2 YSLEER come from the germline V gene. V was trimmed by 0 bases and J by 1 base, leaving 17 bases between them. There are 18 residues in the CDR3.

Sequencing used whole blood, obtained in connection with sensitization to the hapten diphenylcyclopropenone (DPC). The gene calls are TRBV4-3 and TRBJ2-3; a weak D match, TRBD2 (5 bases). The TCR originated in a man aged 18 to 30 with alopecia areata. Some clones in this sample may be carry-over from other donors' samples. The CDR3 region has the DNA TGCGCCAGCAGCCAAGAACTCGCGGGCCTTAGGCGCACAGATACGCAGTATTTT. Its translation: CASSQELAGLRRTDTQYF.